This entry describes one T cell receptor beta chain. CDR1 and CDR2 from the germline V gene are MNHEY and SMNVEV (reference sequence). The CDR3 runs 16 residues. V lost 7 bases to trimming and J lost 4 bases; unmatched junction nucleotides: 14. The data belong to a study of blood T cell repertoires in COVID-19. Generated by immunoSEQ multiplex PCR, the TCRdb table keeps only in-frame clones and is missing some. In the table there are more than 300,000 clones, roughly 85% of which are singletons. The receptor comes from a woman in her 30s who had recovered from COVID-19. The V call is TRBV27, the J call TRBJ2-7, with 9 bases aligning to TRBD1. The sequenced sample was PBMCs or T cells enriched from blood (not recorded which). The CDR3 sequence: CASTLRAGTGTYEQYF. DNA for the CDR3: TGTGCCAGCACCTTGCGGGCCGGGACAGGGACTTACGAGCAGTACTTC.